This T cell receptor beta chain was profiled in a study of identical twins. Study observations and caveats: Within cord blood, abundant beta clonotypes carried fewer insertions, but memory repertoires showed no such trend. The study drew conclusions from cross-sectional statistical analysis, not from following the same donors. Beta out-of-frame sequences showed weaker excess sharing between twins.

The cDNA had a unique molecular identifier and a template-switch universal primer site. TCRdb redid the calling of the 5' RACE reads with MiXCR, one entry per CDR3 protein. The table has some 240,000 distinct CDR3 sequences, roughly 10% seen once. This clonotype was counted between two and nine times. Its target is not known. V lost 0 bases to trimming and J lost 5 bases, with 13 bases between them. The CDR3 runs 16 residues. Germline lookup yields CDR1 LGHNA and CDR2 YSLEER. This TCR came from a man aged 50-60 years in good health. Sequenced sample: memory T cells sorted from blood. The chain links TRBV4-3 to TRBJ2-2; no definite D call. The CDR3 DNA is TGCGCCAGCAGCCAAGAACAACGCCCGGAGACCGGGGAGCTGTTTTTT. Residues: CASSQEQRPETGELFF.